Following are 27 T cell receptor beta chains from one sample sequenced in a study of T cells in Graves' hyperthyroidism and ophthalmopathy. TCR beta CDR3 regions were amplified from RNA transcripts. The HTBI primer set drove a first-round RT-PCR of the TCR CDR3. TCRdb itself ran the multiplex PCR reads through MiXCR, one entry per CDR3 protein. The table includes 300,000 to 500,000 distinct CDR3 sequences, 15% detected once. The sample consisted of blood. These receptors all stem from a woman in her thirties with Graves' hyperthyroidism.

The rearrangement joins TRBV20-1 to TRBJ2-4; TRBD2 aligns across 9 bases. Germline loops: CDR1 DFQATT, CDR2 SNEGSKA (reference sequence). CDR3 length: 16 amino acids. With 3 bases clipped from V and 2 bases from J, the junction kept 8 bases outside the gene matches. The CDR3: CSARISGGASKNIQYF. The CDR3 DNA is TGCAGTGCTAGGATTAGCGGGGGAGCTTCCAAAAACATTCAGTACTTC.

There are many counts of this clonotype. The V call is TRBV3-1, the J call TRBJ2-2; TRBD2 is a possible D gene (5 bases). The length of the CDR3 is 16 residues. V lost 4 bases and J 0 bases, leaving 12 bases between the germline ends. The germline V gene encodes CDR1 LGHDT and CDR2 YNNKEL (reference sequence). CDR3 bases: TGTGCCAGCAGCCTCGCGGTCGGGGCGAACACCGGGGAGCTGTTTTTT. Translation gives CASSLAVGANTGELFF.

This clonotype has ten or more counts. This chain joins TRBV5-8 and TRBJ2-1, with 13 positions matching TRBD2. V dropped 4 bases and J dropped 0; count of bases not matched to a gene: 13. CDR3 length: 20 residues. Germline CDR1 and CDR2: SGHTS and YDEGEE. The CDR3 nucleotides are TGTGCCAGCAGCACCGGAACTAGCGGGAGGGCCCAGAGCTCCTACAATGAGCAGTTCTTC. Protein: CASSTGTSGRAQSSYNEQFF.

Details on this clonotype: Since a much larger clone is just one base distant, this may be a read error. The chain has TRBV28 and TRBJ2-4; D may be TRBD2 (6 bases). In germline, CDR1 is MDHEN, CDR2 SYDVKM. This CDR3 is 15 amino acids long. CDR3 bases: TGTGCCACCCTAGAGCGGCAACTAGCCGAAAACATTCAGTACTTC. This codes for CATLERQLAENIQYF.

This clonotype was seen at least ten times. The rearrangement joins TRBV12-3 or TRBV12-4 to TRBJ1-5; D remains unclear. This CDR3 has 16 residues. V lost 8 bases and J lost 0, with 17 bases in between. The CDR3 DNA is TGTGCCAGCTCGAAGGGCGCAGTTAATAGCAATCAGCCCCAGCATTTT. It encodes CASSKGAVNSNQPQHF.

The CDR3 region has the DNA TGTGCCAGCAGCCGGGGGAAGACTAGCGGGAGAGCCGGGGAGCTGTTTTTT. Protein product: CASSRGKTSGRAGELFF. The chain joins TRBV6-1 to TRBJ2-2; 12 positions match TRBD2. The ends lost 6 bases at V and 6 bases at J; junction bases unmatched: 11. This CDR3 has 17 residues. Germline V lookup: CDR1 MNHNS, CDR2 SASEGT.

The chain is built from TRBV27 and TRBJ1-5; D call uncertain. Between the trimmed V and J ends, which lost 3 bases and 3 bases, there was a span of 9 bases. CDR1 MNHEY and CDR2 SMNVEV come from the germline V gene (reference sequence). The CDR3 contains 14 residues. In DNA form, the CDR3 reads TGTGCCAGCAGTTTGAGCCACAACAATCAGCCCCAGCATTTT. Translation gives CASSLSHNNQPQHF.

This clonotype appeared many times. Its ends do not fully match the called genes, so a read error is possible. The gene calls are TRBV28 and TRBJ1-3; TRBD1 is a possible D gene (5 bases). The germline V gene has CDR1 MDHEN and CDR2 SYDVKM. This CDR3 is built from 14 residues. This CDR3 is CACRGDSSGNTIYF. The CDR3 DNA sequence: TGTGCCTGCAGAGGTGACAGCTCTGGAAACACCATATATTTT.

There are many counts of this clonotype. V is TRBV12-3 or TRBV12-4 and J is TRBJ1-2; possible D gene TRBD1, 6 bases. V lost 1 base and J 6 bases, leaving 9 bases between the germline ends. CDR3 size: 13 residues. In DNA form, the CDR3 reads TGTGCCAGCAGTTTAGGGTCAGGGGATGGCTACACCTTC. This sequence encodes CASSLGSGDGYTF.

This clonotype has more than one count but fewer than ten. This chain joins TRBV20-1 and TRBJ2-2; possible D gene TRBD1, 6 bases. The CDR3 covers 17 residues. Per germline, CDR1 DFQATT and CDR2 SNEGSKA (reference sequence). V lost 1 base, J lost 3 bases, and 18 bases lay in between. The CDR3 DNA follows: TGCAGTGCTAGAGTAGGCAGGGGCAGGGTTGACACCGGGGAGCTGTTTTTT. Protein: CSARVGRGRVDTGELFF.

The sample holds many counts of this clonotype. The rearrangement joins TRBV2 to TRBJ2-1; D unresolved. With 4 bases removed from V and 4 bases from J, the gap between germline ends came to 14 bases. CDR1 and CDR2 from the germline V gene are SNHLY and FYNNEI. This CDR3 spans 15 amino acids. CDR3 sequence: CASSVEREIYNEQFF. Here the CDR3 DNA reads TGTGCCAGCAGTGTTGAGCGAGAAATTTACAATGAGCAGTTCTTC.

In this sample, this clonotype turned up a few times. V gene TRBV24-1 combines with J gene TRBJ2-1; 8 nucleotides agree with TRBD2. Germline V gene data show CDR1 as KGHDR and CDR2 as SFDVKD. Unmatched junction bases numbered 6, after V lost 2 bases and J lost 1 base. The CDR3 extends over 17 amino acids. The CDR3 reads CATSDSPGLVSYNEQFF. The CDR3 DNA reads TGTGCCACCAGTGATTCCCCGGGACTAGTATCCTACAATGAGCAGTTCTTC.

The chain couples TRBV3-1 to TRBJ2-7, with 11 bases fitting TRBD2. J gave up 4 bases and V 3 bases, and 5 bases lay outside the gene matches. Per germline, CDR1 LGHDT and CDR2 YNNKEL (reference sequence). This CDR3 has 15 residues. CDR3 residues: CASSQIAGGRYEQYF. CDR3 in DNA: TGTGCCAGCAGCCAGATAGCGGGAGGGCGGTACGAGCAGTACTTC.

This clonotype was seen repeatedly, ten times or more. The chain's CDR3 is CASSLFPGGQGEQFF. CDR3 in DNA: TGTGCCAGCAGTTTATTCCCGGGGGGGCAGGGCGAGCAGTTCTTC. The chain links TRBV28 to TRBJ2-1, with 8 bases aligning to TRBD2. Germline-derived CDR1 and CDR2 are MDHEN and SYDVKM. This CDR3 is 15 amino acids long. The junction had 9 bases not matched to a gene; V was cut back by 1 base and J by 10 bases. Together with reference TRBV28 and TRBJ2-1, the CDR3 gives the full variable domain: DVKVTQSSRYLVKRTGEKVFLECVQDMDHENMFWYRQDPGLGLRLIYFSYDVKMKEKGDIPEGYSVSREKKERFSLILESASTNQTSMYLCASSLFPGGQGEQFFGPGTRLTVL.

This chain joins TRBV27 and TRBJ1-6; 7 nucleotides line up with TRBD1. CDR1 and CDR2 (germline): MNHEY, SMNVEV (reference sequence). The CDR3 spans 15 residues. Germline trimming cut 6 bases from V and 5 bases from J; bases unmatched to any gene: 7. CDR3 nucleotide sequence: TGTGCCAGCAGGAAGTGGGGACAGAATAATTCACCCCTCCACTTT. This gives the protein CASRKWGQNNSPLHF.

On this clonotype: Its ends do not fully match the called genes, so a read error is possible. The genes are TRBV4-1 and TRBJ2-7; D possibly corresponds to TRBD1 (6 bases). This CDR3 region has 14 residues. The germline V gene encodes CDR1 MGHRA and CDR2 YSYEKL. The CDR3 DNA sequence: TGCGCCGGCAGCCTCTGGGACAACTCCTACGAGCAGTACTTC. Translated, it gives CAGSLWDNSYEQYF.

This clonotype has a handful of counts. The chain couples TRBV19 to TRBJ2-2, with 13 bases lining up with TRBD2. The CDR3 sequence is 16 residues long. The germline CDR1 and CDR2 sequences are LNHDA and SQIVND (reference sequence). V was clipped by 7 bases and J by 0 bases; unmatched bases: 2. The CDR3 DNA is TGTGCCAGTATTACTAGCGGGAGGGCGAACACCGGGGAGCTGTTTTTT. Amino acids: CASITSGRANTGELFF.

This clonotype was detected many times. The chain carries TRBV2 and TRBJ2-3; maybe TRBD1 (6 bases). The CDR3 extends over 14 amino acids. Germline CDR1 reads SNHLY; CDR2 reads FYNNEI. CDR3 coding DNA: TGTGCTTCCCTGAGAGGGACAAGGACAGATACGCAGTATTTT. Amino acid sequence: CASLRGTRTDTQYF.

This clonotype has ten or more counts. The rearrangement uses TRBV7-3 and TRBJ2-1; tentatively, D is TRBD2 (5 bases). V dropped 1 base and J dropped 4 bases, with 14 bases sitting between them. Germline V gene lookup returns CDR1 SGHTA and CDR2 FQGTGA. CDR3 length equals 16 residues. In DNA, the CDR3 is TGTGCCAGCAGCTTAAGTGTGGGAGTTAGGTACAATGAGCAGTTCTTC. It is translated as CASSLSVGVRYNEQFF.

There are many counts of this clonotype. This chain uses TRBV24-1 with TRBJ2-1; possibly TRBD1 or TRBD2 for D (5 bases each). CDR3 length equals 14 residues. V was shortened by 4 bases and J by 8 bases, with 14 bases between the two germline ends. CDR1 and CDR2 from the germline V gene are KGHDR and SFDVKD. The CDR3 sequence: CATSDARRGDEQFF. For the CDR3, the DNA is TGTGCCACCAGTGACGCCCGTCGAGGGGATGAGCAGTTCTTC.

V usage is TRBV5-6 and J usage is TRBJ2-1; TRBD1 matches at 11 bases. This CDR3 contains 16 residues. The germline V gene has CDR1 SGHDT and CDR2 YYEEEE. The ends lost 1 base at V and 3 bases at J; junction bases unmatched: 3. Here the CDR3 DNA reads TGTGCCAGCAGCTTGCTGGGACAGGGGGTCTACAATGAGCAGTTCTTC. Translation gives CASSLLGQGVYNEQFF.

This clonotype appeared once. This may be a read error, as it is one base from a much larger clone. This chain uses TRBV20-1 with TRBJ2-1, with D uncertain. The CDR3 has 15 amino acids. Germline-derived CDR1 and CDR2 are DFQATT and SNEGSKA (reference sequence). The CDR3 sequence: CSAGDRRNSYNEQFF. The DNA of the CDR3 is TGCAGTGCTGGAGATAGGCGGAACTCCTACAATGAGCAGTTCTTC.

The chain employs TRBV12-3 or TRBV12-4 and TRBJ2-1; tentative D call: TRBD2 (5 bases). CDR3 size: 17 residues. The V gene lost 6 bases and the J gene lost 0 bases, with 18 bases spanning the gap. The CDR3 DNA reads TGTGCCAGCAGCTCCCCCGCGGAGGAGAGCTCCTACAATGAGCAGTTCTTC. It is translated as CASSSPAEESSYNEQFF.

In the case of this clonotype: A read error may explain this, as a much larger clone is one base away. J is TRBJ2-3 and V is TRBV27, with TRBD1 identical over 9 bases. J lost 2 bases, V lost 5 bases, and 5 bases had no gene match. The length of the CDR3 is 15 residues. In germline, CDR1 is MNHEY, CDR2 SMNVEV (reference sequence). The CDR3 region has the DNA TGTGCCAGCAGTATGGGACAGGGTCTCACAGATACGCAGTATTTT. Its translation is CASSMGQGLTDTQYF.

This clonotype appeared once. This rearrangement joins TRBV3-1 to TRBJ2-7; the D gene is possibly TRBD2 (7 bases). CDR1 is LGHDT, CDR2 YNNKEL, per germline (reference sequence). V was shortened by 6 bases and J by 4 bases, with 22 bases between the two germline ends. This CDR3 spans 16 amino acids. The CDR3 loop reads CASRGGAGERFYEQYF. The DNA for the CDR3 is TGTGCCAGCAGAGGGGGGGCGGGGGAACGATTTTACGAGCAGTACTTC.

The chain joins TRBV27 to TRBJ2-7, with a tentative D call TRBD2 (5 bases). Germline V gives CDR1 MNHEY, CDR2 SMNVEV (reference sequence). This CDR3 is 14 amino acids long. The germline V and J ends were trimmed by 2 bases and 3 bases, with 11 bases remaining between them. CDR3 residues: CASSLRETNYEQYF. The CDR3 region has the DNA TGTGCCAGCAGTTTAAGAGAGACTAACTACGAGCAGTACTTC.

At least ten counts were recorded for this clonotype. The chain uses TRBV12-3 or TRBV12-4 and TRBJ2-7; possibly TRBD2 for D (6 bases). The length of the CDR3 is 15 residues. The V end was cut by 7 bases, the J end by 6 bases, with 22 bases between. The CDR3 DNA follows: TGTGCCAGCACACCATCGGCGGGGATTAGAAGCGAGCAGTACTTC. Translated: CASTPSAGIRSEQYF.